This TCR beta chain was identified in a study of shared clonotypes between healthy human individuals (dated by TCRdb to the early 2020s). Study-wide context: The cohort comprised two women and a few men aged 18 to 49 years. To estimate repertoire size and how much clonotype sharing occurs between individuals, the study deeply sequenced the blood TCR repertoires of several healthy adults. To increase sequencing depth and limit assay-specific biases, TCR repertoire library preparation and sequencing were carried out by different laboratories using diverse techniques. Leukapheresis yielded between about 0.8 and 8.9 billion PBMCs per donor.

Donors were healthy HIV-negative adults with no recently reported acute infections or vaccinations. All donors were Caucasian adults living in Nashville, Tennessee, USA. In the unsorted samples, 90 million or so PBMCs were counted, and genomic DNA was extracted using the QIAamp DNA Blood Mini kit. Blood was collected by leukapheresis, and PBMCs were isolated by Ficoll-Histopaque density gradient centrifugation and then cryopreserved in liquid nitrogen vapor phase. Points the paper makes about the study in general: Pairwise subsampling indicated that sequencing depth was expected to affect the degree of clonotype sharing among donors. Because the study included only a small number of donors, the genetic and exposure-history diversity represented was limited. Only blood was sampled, and tissue TCR repertoires likely differ from those in blood.

Using the deep immunoSEQ assay, multiplex PCR amplified TCR CDR3 regions from genomic DNA. Extracted genomic DNA from each cell subset was distributed evenly across all wells of several immunoSEQ 96-well plates, and each plate was treated as a replicate. Each replicate PCR for unsorted PBMC received 300 to 350 ng genomic DNA, equal to approximately 30,000 T cell genomes. Ten immunoSEQ deep assay plates were used to sequence the unsorted PBMC genomic DNA. Purified libraries were quantified with a Qubit 3.0 fluorometer, sized on a Bioanalyzer 2100, and re-quantified with the KAPA Library Quantification kit. Each immunoSEQ 96-well plate was sequenced on its own single-read 150-cycle Illumina NextSeq 550 flow cell. The authors' pipeline ran thus. Because the immunoSEQ output included only junctional sequences and no quality scores, the filtering could not be the same as the filtering used for full-length reads. To assign V/J genes and CDR3, sequences were annotated against IMGT germline references using PyIR, a Python wrapper for IgBLAST v1.9. Reads were filtered out if the reads had weak V/J assignments (E-value above 1e-6), no CDR3, stop codons, out-of-frame junctions, or ambiguous translated residues. V3J clonotypes were defined as sequences sharing the same inferred V gene, J gene, and CDR3 amino acid sequence. To compute the percentage overlap between repertoires, the number of shared unique clonotypes was divided by the size of the smaller repertoire. Three approaches were used to assess repertoire richness: RTK rarefaction, the Chao1 estimator, and Recon v2.1 estimates of unobserved clonotypes. TCRdb stores this immuneACCESS table with in-frame sequences only. Part of the clones is absent; in the studies checked, under half of the shortfall reflects unresolved V genes, and no reason is known for the rest. From that table come the V and J calls and clone size; the DNA was used to work out D and trimming. The sample records about half a million clones, approximately 84% of which are singletons. The ten largest clones capture approximately 12% of the sample.

Worth noting for this clone: No cognate antigen has been identified for it. Base qualities are missing; no much larger clone stands one base away.

Spanning cysteine to phenylalanine, the CDR3 consists of 11 amino acids. Of all the DNA, just the CDR3 is kept, 33 bases in frame from base 1. V ends up 5 bases short and J 7 bases short, with an unmatched junction base count of 2. Reading the germline V gene gives CDR1 SNHLY and CDR2 FYNNEI. The TCR was taken from a woman aged 40 to 49 in good health. Some clones in this sample may be carry-over from other donors' samples. This chain joins TRBV2 to TRBJ2-7; TRBD2 matches 7 bases in the middle. The material sequenced was PBMCs. The nucleotides are TGTGCCAGCAGTTACGGGGGGGAGCAGTACTTC. Translated, this is CASSYGGEQYF.